This TCR beta chain was documented in a study of blood T cells in healthy people across ages. Study conclusions and caveats: Roughly linear age-related decline in beta diversity appeared, significant by age about 40. Diversity was higher, and naive CD4+ cells more numerous, in long-lived donors than in aged donors.

Total RNA, at least 5.5 micrograms per sample, came from PBMCs. CDR1 is SGHRS and CDR2 is YFSETQ in the germline V gene. This CDR3 has 14 residues. V was clipped by 2 bases and J by 6 bases; unmatched bases: 7. A second PCR, run for roughly 7 to 12 cycles, used a sample-barcoded 5' primer plus a J-beta primer mix. Each sample provided no less than 3 million CDR3-containing paired-end reads. One entry per CDR3 protein, called by TCRdb with MiXCR from the 5' RACE reads. The sample has about 1.6 million distinct CDR3 sequences, roughly 30% seen once. Worth noting for this clonotype: The antigen is unknown. Possible read error: a much larger clone is one base away.

The TCR was taken from a woman aged 25 to 39 in good health. The sample comprised blood. V usage is TRBV5-1 and J usage is TRBJ1-2; TRBD1 aligns across 7 bases. CDR3 region: CASSFGQEANGYTF. DNA for the CDR3: TGCGCCAGCAGCTTCGGACAGGAGGCGAATGGCTACACCTTC.